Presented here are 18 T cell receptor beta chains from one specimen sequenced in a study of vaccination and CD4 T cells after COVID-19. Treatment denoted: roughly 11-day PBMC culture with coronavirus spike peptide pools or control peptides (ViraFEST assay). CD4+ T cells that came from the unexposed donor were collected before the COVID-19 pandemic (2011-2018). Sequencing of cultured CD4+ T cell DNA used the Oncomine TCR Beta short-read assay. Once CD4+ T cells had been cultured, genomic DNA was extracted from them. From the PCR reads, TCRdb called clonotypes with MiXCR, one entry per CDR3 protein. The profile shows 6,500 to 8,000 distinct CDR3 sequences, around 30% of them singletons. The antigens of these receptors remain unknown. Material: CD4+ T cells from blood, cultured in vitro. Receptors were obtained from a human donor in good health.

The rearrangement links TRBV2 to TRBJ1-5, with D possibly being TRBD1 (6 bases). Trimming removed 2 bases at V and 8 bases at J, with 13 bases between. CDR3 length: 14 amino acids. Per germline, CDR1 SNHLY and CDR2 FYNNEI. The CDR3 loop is CASSEFAQGEPQHF. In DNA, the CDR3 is TGTGCCAGCAGTGAATTTGCACAGGGTGAGCCCCAGCATTTT.

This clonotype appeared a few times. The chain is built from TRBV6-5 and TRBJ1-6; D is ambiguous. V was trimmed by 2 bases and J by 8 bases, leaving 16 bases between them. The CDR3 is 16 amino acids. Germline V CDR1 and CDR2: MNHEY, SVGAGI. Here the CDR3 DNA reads TGTGCCAGCAGTTACAACGGAATAGGGCAGGATTCACCCCTCCACTTT. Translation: CASSYNGIGQDSPLHF.

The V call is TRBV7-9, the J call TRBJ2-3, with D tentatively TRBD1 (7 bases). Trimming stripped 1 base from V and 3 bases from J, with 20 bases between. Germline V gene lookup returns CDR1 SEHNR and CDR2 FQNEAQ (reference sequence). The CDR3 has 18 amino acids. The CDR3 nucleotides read TGTGCCAGCAGCTTAGGATGGGACTCGGCAGGGGGTACAGATACGCAGTATTTT. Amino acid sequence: CASSLGWDSAGGTDTQYF.

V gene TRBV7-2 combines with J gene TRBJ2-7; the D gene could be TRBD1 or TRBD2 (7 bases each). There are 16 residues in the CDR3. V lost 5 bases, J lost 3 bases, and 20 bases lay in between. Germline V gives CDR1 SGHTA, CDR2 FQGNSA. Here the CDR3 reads CASSQGGASGLYEQYF. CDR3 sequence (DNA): TGTGCCAGCAGCCAGGGGGGGGCTAGCGGACTCTACGAGCAGTACTTC.

CDR3 loop: CASSFTLTSGRGNEQFF. The CDR3 DNA reads as TGTGCCAGCAGTTTCACACTGACTAGCGGGCGGGGGAATGAGCAGTTCTTC. V and J are TRBV6-2 or TRBV6-3 and TRBJ2-1; TRBD2 matches 10 bases. The germline gives CDR1 MNHEY, CDR2 SVGEGT. The V and J ends lost 4 bases and 7 bases, in that order; junction bases with no gene match: 13. The CDR3 loop spans 17 amino acids.

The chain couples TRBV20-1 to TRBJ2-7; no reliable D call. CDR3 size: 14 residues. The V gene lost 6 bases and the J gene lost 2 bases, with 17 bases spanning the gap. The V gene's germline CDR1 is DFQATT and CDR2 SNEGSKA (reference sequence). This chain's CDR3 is CSAQLILTAYEQYF. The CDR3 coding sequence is TGCAGTGCCCAATTGATACTAACAGCCTACGAGCAGTACTTC.

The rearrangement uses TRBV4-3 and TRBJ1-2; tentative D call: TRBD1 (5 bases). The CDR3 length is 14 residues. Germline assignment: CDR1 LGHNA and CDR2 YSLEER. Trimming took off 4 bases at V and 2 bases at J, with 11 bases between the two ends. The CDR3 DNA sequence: TGCGCCAGCAGCCTGGGACTAAGAAACTATGGCTACACCTTC. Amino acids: CASSLGLRNYGYTF.

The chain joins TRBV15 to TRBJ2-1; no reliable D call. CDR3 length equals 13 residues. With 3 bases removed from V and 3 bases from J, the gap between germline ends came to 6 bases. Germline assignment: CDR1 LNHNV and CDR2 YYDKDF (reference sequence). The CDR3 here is CATSSIDYNEQFF. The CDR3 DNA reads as TGTGCCACCAGCAGTATAGACTACAATGAGCAGTTCTTC.

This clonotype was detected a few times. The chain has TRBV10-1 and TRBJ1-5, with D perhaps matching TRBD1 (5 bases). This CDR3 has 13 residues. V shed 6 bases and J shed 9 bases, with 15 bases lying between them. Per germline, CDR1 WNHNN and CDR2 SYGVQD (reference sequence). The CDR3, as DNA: TGCGCCAGCAGCGGTTGGGGCCCTTCGCCCCAGCATTTT. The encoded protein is CASSGWGPSPQHF.

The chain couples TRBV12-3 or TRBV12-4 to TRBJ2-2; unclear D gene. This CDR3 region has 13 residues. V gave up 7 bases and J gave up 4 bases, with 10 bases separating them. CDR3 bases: TGTGCCAGCAAGCGACAAAGCACCGGGGAGCTGTTTTTT. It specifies CASKRQSTGELFF.

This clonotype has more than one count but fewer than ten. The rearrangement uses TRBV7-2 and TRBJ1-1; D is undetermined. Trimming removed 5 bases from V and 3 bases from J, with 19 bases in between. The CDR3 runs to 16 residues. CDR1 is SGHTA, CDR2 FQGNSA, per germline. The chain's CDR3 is CASSPRGKLSDTEAFF. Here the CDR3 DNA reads TGTGCCAGCAGCCCCCGAGGAAAATTGTCAGACACTGAAGCTTTCTTT.

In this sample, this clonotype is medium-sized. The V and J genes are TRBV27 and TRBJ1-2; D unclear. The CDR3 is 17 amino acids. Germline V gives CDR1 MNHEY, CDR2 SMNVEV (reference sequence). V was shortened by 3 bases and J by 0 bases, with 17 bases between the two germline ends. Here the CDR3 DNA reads TGTGCCAGCAGTTTCAGCCCGTCCTCAACCGCTAACTATGGCTACACCTTC. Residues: CASSFSPSSTANYGYTF.

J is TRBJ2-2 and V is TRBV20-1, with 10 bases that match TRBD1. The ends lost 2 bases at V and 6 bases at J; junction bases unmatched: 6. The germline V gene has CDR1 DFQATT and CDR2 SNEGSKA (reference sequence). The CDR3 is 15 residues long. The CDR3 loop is CSARLTGGESGELFF. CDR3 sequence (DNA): TGCAGTGCTAGACTGACAGGGGGCGAGTCCGGGGAGCTGTTTTTT.

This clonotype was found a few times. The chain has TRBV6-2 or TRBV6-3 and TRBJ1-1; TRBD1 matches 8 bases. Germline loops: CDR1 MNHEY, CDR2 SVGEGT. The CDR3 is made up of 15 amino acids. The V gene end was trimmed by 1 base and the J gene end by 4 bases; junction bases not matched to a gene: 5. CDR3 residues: CASSYWTGPVTEAFF. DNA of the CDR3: TGTGCCAGCAGTTACTGGACAGGGCCTGTCACTGAAGCTTTCTTT.

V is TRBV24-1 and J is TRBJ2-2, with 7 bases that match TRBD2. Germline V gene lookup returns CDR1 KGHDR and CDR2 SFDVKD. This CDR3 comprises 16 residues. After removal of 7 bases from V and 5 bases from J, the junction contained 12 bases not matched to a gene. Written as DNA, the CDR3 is TGTGCCACCAGCGACGGGGGGAGGGCCAGTACCGGGGAGCTGTTTTTT. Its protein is CATSDGGRASTGELFF.

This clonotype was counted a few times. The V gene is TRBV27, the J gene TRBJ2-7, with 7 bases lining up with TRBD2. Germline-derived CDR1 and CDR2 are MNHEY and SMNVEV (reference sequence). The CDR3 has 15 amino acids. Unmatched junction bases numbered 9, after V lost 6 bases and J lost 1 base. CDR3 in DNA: TGTGCCAGCAGCAGACTAGCCATACAATCCTACGAGCAGTACTTC. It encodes CASSRLAIQSYEQYF.

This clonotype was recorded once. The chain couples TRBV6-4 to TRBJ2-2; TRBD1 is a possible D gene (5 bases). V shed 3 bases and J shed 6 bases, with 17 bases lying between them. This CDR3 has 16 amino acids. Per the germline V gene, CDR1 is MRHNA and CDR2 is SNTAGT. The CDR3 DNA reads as TGTGCCAGCAGTGAGACAGTTTCTGGGAAACCCGGGGAGCTGTTTTTT. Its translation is CASSETVSGKPGELFF.

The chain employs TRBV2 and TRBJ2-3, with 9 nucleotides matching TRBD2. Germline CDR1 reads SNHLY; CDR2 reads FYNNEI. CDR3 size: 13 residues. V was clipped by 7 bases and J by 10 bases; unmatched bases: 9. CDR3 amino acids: CASKRTAGGAQYF. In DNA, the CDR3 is TGTGCCAGCAAGAGGACAGCGGGAGGAGCGCAGTATTTT.